This T cell receptor beta chain was observed in a study of molecular identifiers for immune sequencing clone quantification. Methods described previously were used for bulk TCR libraries, and listed TCR primers were applied. Using its own MiXCR run on the PCR reads, TCRdb lists one record per CDR3 protein. Among under 350,000 distinct CDR3 sequences listed, roughly a quarter were seen once. With respect to this clonotype: Because the CDR3 is missing its conserved closing phenylalanine or tryptophan, this is likely a read error.

The CDR3 loop spans 14 amino acids. Germline V CDR1 and CDR2: KGHDR, SFDVKD. Trimming took off 0 bases at V and 10 bases at J, with 14 bases between the two ends. The sequenced sample consisted of naive CD8+ T cells from blood, with Jurkat cell RNA spiked in. Subset described: FACS-sorted CD8+CD4-CCR7+CD45RA+ naive T cells. The genes are TRBV24-1 and TRBJ1-1, with D tentatively TRBD1 (5 bases). This TCR was sampled from a human donor in good health. Some libraries in this study had Jurkat cell RNA spiked in. CDR3 bases: TGTGCCACCAGTGATTTGTTTACGACAGTTGGAGCTTTCCTT. Translation: CATSDLFTTVGAFL.